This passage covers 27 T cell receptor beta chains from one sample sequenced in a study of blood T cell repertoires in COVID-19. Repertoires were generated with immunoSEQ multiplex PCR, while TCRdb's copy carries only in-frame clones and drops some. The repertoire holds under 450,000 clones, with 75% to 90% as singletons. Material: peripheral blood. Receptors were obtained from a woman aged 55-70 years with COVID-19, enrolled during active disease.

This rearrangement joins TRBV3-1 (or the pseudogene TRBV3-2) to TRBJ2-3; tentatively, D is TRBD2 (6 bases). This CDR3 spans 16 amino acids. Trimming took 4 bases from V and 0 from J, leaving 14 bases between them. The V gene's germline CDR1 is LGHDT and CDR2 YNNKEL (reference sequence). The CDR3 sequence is CASSRSWGVSTDTQYF. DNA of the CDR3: TGTGCCAGCAGCCGCAGCTGGGGGGTTAGCACAGATACGCAGTATTTT.

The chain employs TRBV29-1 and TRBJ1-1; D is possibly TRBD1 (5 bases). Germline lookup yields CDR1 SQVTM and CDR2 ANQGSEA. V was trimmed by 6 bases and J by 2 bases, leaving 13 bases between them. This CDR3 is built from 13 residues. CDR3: CSVSTGVNTEAFF. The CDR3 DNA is TGCAGCGTAAGCACAGGAGTCAACACTGAAGCTTTCTTT.

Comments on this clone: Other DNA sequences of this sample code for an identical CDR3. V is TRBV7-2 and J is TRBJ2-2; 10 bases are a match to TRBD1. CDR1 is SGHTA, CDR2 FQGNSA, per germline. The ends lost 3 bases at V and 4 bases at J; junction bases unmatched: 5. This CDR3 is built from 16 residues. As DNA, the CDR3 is TGTGCCAGCAGCTTGAGACAGGGGGCGGGCACCGGGGAGCTGTTTTTT. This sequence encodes CASSLRQGAGTGELFF.

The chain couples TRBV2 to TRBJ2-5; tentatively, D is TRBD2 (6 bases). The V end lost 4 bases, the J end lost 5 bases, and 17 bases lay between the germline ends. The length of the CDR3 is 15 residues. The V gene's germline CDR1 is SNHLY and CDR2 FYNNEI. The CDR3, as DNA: TGTGCCAGCAGTGCTGACGGGGGAGATTGGGAGACCCAGTACTTC. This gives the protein CASSADGGDWETQYF.

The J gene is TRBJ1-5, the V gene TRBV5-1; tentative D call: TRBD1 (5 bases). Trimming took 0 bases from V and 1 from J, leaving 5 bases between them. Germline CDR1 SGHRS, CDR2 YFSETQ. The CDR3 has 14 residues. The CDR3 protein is CASSLEGSNQPQHF. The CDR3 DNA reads TGCGCCAGCAGCTTGGAGGGGAGCAATCAGCCCCAGCATTTT.

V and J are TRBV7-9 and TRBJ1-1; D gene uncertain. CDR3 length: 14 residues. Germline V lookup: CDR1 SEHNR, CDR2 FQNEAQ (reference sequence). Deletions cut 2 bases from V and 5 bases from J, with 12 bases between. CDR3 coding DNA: TGTGCCAGCAGCTTATCGTACAGTAGAACTGAAGCTTTCTTT. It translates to CASSLSYSRTEAFF.

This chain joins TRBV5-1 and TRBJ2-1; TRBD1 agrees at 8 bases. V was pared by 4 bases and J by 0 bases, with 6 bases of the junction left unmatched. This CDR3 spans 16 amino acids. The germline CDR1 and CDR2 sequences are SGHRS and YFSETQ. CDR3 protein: CASSLTGQGSYNEQFF. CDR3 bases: TGCGCCAGCAGCCTCACAGGACAGGGCTCCTACAATGAGCAGTTCTTC. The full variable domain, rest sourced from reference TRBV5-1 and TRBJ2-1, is KAGVTQTPRYLIKTRGQQVTLSCSPISGHRSVSWYQQTPGQGLQFLFEYFSETQRNKGNFPGRFSGRQFSNSRSEMNVSTLELGDSALYLCASSLTGQGSYNEQFFGPGTRLTVL.

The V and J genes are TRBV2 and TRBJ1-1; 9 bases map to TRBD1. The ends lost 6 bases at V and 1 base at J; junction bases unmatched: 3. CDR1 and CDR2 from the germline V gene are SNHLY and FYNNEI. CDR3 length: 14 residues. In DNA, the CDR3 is TGTGCCAGCAGGGGACAGGGAGGGAACACTGAAGCTTTCTTT. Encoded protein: CASRGQGGNTEAFF.

The DNA of the CDR3 is TGCGCCAGCAGCTTCCACAGGGGAGAAAGAGAGACCCAGTACTTC. Translating it yields CASSFHRGERETQYF. This sequence joins TRBV5-1 and TRBJ2-5; 7 nucleotides line up with TRBD1. V lost 2 bases, J lost 4 bases, and 8 bases stayed unmatched. Germline CDR1 reads SGHRS; CDR2 reads YFSETQ. CDR3 length equals 15 residues.

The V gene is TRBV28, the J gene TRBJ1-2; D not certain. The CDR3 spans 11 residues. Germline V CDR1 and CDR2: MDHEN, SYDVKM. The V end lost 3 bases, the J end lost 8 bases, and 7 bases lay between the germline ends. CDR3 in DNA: TGTGCCAGCAGTTTTTATGGCGGCTACACCTTC. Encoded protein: CASSFYGGYTF.

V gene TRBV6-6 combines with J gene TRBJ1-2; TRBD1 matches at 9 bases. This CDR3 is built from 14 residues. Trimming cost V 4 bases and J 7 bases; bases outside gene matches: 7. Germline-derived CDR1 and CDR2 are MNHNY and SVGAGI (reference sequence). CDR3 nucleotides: TGTGCCAGCAGTTCGGGGACAGGGACATCTGGCTACACCTTC. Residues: CASSSGTGTSGYTF.

Here the CDR3 reads CASSQDWDRGYGYTF. The CDR3, as DNA: TGCGCCAGCAGCCAAGATTGGGACAGGGGCTACGGCTACACCTTC. The rearrangement joins TRBV4-1 to TRBJ1-2, with TRBD1 matching 10 bases. This CDR3 contains 15 residues. Losses at the gene ends were 0 bases for V and 8 bases for J; bases not matched to a gene: 6. Germline V gene data show CDR1 as MGHRA and CDR2 as YSYEKL.

The CDR3 spells CASSPGGQHDTEAFF. The CDR3 DNA sequence: TGTGCCAGCAGCCCAGGCGGACAGCACGACACTGAAGCTTTCTTT. The genes are TRBV3-1 (or the pseudogene TRBV3-2) and TRBJ1-1, with D possibly matching TRBD1 (6 bases). This CDR3 has 15 residues. CDR1 and CDR2 (germline): LGHDT, YNNKEL (reference sequence). The V gene lost 4 bases and the J gene lost 3 bases, with 15 bases spanning the gap.

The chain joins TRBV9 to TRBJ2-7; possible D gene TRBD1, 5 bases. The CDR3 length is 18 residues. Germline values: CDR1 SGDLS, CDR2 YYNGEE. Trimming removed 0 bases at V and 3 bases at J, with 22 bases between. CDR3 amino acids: CASSVGKEWQDKNYEQYF. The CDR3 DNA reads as TGTGCCAGCAGCGTAGGAAAGGAATGGCAGGACAAAAACTACGAGCAGTACTTC.

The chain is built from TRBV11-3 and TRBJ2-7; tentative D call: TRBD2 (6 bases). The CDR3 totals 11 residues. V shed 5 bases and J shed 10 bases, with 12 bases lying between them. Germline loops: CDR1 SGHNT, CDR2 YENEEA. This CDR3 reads CASSPGRRQYF. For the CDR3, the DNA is TGTGCCAGCAGCCCTGGGAGGCGCCAGTACTTC.

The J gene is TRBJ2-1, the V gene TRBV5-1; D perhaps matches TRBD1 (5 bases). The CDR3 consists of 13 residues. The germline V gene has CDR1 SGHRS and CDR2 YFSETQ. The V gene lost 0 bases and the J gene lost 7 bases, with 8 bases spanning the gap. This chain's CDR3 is CASSLVGVNEQFF. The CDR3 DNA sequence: TGCGCCAGCAGCTTGGTAGGGGTTAATGAGCAGTTCTTC.

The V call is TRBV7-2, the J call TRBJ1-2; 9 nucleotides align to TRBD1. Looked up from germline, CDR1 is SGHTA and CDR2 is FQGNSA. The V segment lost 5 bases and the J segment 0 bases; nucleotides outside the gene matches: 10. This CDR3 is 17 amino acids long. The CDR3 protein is CASSLGTGTRANYGYTF. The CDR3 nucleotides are TGTGCCAGCAGCCTAGGGACAGGGACTCGAGCTAACTATGGCTACACCTTC.

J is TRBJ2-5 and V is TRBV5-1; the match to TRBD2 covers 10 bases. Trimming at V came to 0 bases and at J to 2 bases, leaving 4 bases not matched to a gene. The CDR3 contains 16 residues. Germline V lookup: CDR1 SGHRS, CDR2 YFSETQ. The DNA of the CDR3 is TGCGCCAGCAGCTTGGCCCCTAGCGGGGGTCAAGAGACCCAGTACTTC. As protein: CASSLAPSGGQETQYF.

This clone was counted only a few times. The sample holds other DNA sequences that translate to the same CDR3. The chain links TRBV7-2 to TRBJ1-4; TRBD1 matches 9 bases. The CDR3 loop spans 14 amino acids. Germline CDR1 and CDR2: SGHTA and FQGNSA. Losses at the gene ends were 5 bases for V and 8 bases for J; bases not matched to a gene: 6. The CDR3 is CASSQDRGNEKLFF. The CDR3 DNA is TGTGCCAGCAGCCAGGACAGGGGTAACGAAAAACTGTTTTTT.

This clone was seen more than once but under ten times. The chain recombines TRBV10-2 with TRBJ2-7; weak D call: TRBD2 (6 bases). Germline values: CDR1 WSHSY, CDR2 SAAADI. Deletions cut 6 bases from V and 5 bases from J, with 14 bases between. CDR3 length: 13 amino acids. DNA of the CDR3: TGCGCCAGCAGGCCCCGGGCTAGCGACGAGCAGTACTTC. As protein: CASRPRASDEQYF.

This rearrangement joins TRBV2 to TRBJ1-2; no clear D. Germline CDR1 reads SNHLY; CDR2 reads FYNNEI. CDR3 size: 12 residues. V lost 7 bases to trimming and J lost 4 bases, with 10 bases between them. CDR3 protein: CASIGEGYGYTF. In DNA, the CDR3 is TGTGCCAGCATTGGGGAGGGCTATGGCTACACCTTC.

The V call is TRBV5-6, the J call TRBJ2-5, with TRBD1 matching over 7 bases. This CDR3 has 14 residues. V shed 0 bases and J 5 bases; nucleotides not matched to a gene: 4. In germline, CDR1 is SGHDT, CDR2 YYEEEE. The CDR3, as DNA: TGTGCCAGCAGCTTGGTAGGGACAGAGGAGACCCAGTACTTC. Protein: CASSLVGTEETQYF.

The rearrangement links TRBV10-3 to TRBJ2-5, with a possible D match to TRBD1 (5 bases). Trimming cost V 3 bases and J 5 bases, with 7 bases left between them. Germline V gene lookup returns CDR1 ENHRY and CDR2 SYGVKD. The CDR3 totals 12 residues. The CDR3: CAISERGETQYF. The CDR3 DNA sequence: TGTGCCATCAGTGAAAGGGGTGAGACCCAGTACTTC.

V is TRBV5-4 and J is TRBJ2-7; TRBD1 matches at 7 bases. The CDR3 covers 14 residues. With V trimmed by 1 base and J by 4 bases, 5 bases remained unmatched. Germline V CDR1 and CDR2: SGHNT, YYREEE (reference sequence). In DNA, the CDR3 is TGTGCCAGCAGCTTGAAGGGGGCGATGTACGAGCAGTACTTC. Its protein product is CASSLKGAMYEQYF.

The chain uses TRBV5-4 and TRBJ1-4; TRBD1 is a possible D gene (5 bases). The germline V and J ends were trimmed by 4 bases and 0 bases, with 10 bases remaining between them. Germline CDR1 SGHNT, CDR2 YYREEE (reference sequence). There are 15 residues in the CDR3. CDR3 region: CASSPDSATNEKLFF. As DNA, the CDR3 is TGTGCCAGCAGCCCCGACAGTGCAACTAATGAAAAACTGTTTTTT.

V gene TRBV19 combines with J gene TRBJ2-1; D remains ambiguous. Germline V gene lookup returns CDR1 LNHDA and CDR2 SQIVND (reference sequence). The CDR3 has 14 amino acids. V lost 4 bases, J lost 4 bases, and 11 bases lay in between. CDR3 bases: TGTGCCAGTAGTAAATACAGTGAGTACAATGAGCAGTTCTTC. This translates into CASSKYSEYNEQFF.

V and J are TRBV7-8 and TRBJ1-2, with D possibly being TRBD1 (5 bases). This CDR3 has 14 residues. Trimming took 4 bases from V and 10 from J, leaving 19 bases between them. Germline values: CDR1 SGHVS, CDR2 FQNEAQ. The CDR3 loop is CASSYTIQAGIYTF. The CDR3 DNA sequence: TGTGCCAGCAGCTATACCATCCAGGCAGGGATCTACACCTTC.